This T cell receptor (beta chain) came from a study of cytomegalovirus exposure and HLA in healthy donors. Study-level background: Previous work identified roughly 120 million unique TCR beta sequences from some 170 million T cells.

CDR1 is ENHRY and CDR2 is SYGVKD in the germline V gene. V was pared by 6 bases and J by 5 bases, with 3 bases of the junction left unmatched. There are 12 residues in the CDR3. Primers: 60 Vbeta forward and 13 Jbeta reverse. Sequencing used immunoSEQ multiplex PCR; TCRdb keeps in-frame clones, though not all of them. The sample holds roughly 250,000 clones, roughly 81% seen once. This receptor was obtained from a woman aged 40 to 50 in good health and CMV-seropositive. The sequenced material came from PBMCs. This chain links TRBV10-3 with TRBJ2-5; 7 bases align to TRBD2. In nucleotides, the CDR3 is TGTGCCATCAGCTGGGGAGGGGAGACCCAGTACTTC. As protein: CAISWGGETQYF.